This T cell receptor (beta chain) was identified during a study of blood T cell repertoires in COVID-19. As for the study in general: There were acute and convalescent COVID-19 samples, and they came from the United States, Italy and Spain. The cDNA or gDNA used as material had been derived from T cells, B-cell-depleted T cells, or PBMCs.

As handled by the study authors: Reference gene primer amplification gave nucleated cell count estimates. Clones were read by immunoSEQ multiplex PCR, and TCRdb kept only the in-frame ones, dropping some. V, J and clone size reflect that table, while D and trimming were determined from the DNA. The table has 85,000 to 100,000 clones, about 82% seen once. V lost 7 bases and J lost 5; bases outside the gene matches: 4. CDR3 size: 12 residues. Germline V gene data show CDR1 as LNHDA and CDR2 as SQIVND (reference sequence). This chain uses TRBV19 with TRBJ1-1; 7 bases agree with TRBD1. Sequencing was done on a sample of peripheral blood. The sequence came from a woman between 55 and 75 years old in a cohort sampled during active or convalescent COVID-19. The CDR3 nucleotides read TGTGCCAGTACACCAGGGGGGACTGAAGCTTTCTTT. Translation gives CASTPGGTEAFF.